A single sample is the source of the 14 T cell receptor beta chains below, sequenced in a study of CD8+CD57+ T cells in acquired aplastic anemia. Genomic DNA served as template for TCR beta VDJ and CDR3 profiling. TCRdb ran MiXCR on the reads and lists one entry per CDR3 protein. The data hold about 150,000 distinct CDR3 sequences, with less than 45% observed a single time. Source material: sorted CD4+, CD8+, or CD8+CD57+ T cells (not recorded which) from PBMCs. These receptors originate from a human donor in good health, serving as a control.

CDR3 sequence reads: CAWSLYSWRTDTQYF. The CDR3, as DNA: TGTGCCTGGAGTTTATACTCGTGGCGCACAGATACGCAGTATTTT. This rearrangement joins TRBV30 to TRBJ2-3; unclear D gene. CDR3 length: 15 residues. Trimming pared 2 bases from V and 1 base from J, leaving 13 bases between. The germline gives CDR1 GTSNPN, CDR2 SVGIG (reference sequence). Looking up the rest from reference TRBV30 and TRBJ2-3 gives the full variable domain: SQTIHQWPATLVQPVGSPLSLECTVEGTSNPNLYWYRQAAGRGLQLLFYSVGIGQISSEVPQNLSASRPQDRQFILSSKKLLLSDSGFYLCAWSLYSWRTDTQYFGPGTRLTVL.

This chain joins TRBV7-9 and TRBJ2-7; no clear D gene. The germline V and J ends were trimmed by 0 bases and 2 bases, with 5 bases remaining between them. The germline CDR1 and CDR2 sequences are SEHNR and FQNEAQ (reference sequence). The CDR3 covers 13 residues. The CDR3 loop reads CASSLASTYEQYF. For the CDR3, the DNA is TGTGCCAGCAGCTTAGCCAGCACCTACGAGCAGTACTTC. Variable domain in full (rest from reference TRBV7-9 and TRBJ2-7): DTGVSQNPRHKITKRGQNVTFRCDPISEHNRLYWYRQTLGQGPEFLTYFQNEAQLEKSRLLSDRFSAERPKGSFSTLEIQRTEQGDSAMYLCASSLASTYEQYFGPGTRLTVT.

V is TRBV15 and J is TRBJ2-7; D call uncertain. The CDR3 covers 12 residues. The V end was cut by 0 bases, the J end by 7 bases, with 7 bases between. Germline CDR1 LNHNV, CDR2 YYDKDF (reference sequence). In DNA form, the CDR3 reads TGTGCCACCAGCAGAGATCGTGTGGAGCAGTACTTC. This gives the protein CATSRDRVEQYF.

This clonotype was seen ten or more times. The chain joins TRBV20-1 to TRBJ2-3, with TRBD2 matching 10 bases. V shed 5 bases and J 3 bases; nucleotides not matched to a gene: 8. Germline CDR1 is DFQATT and CDR2 is SNEGSKA (reference sequence). This CDR3 has 15 amino acids. The CDR3: CSAFTSGRGTDTQYF. In DNA, the CDR3 is TGCAGTGCTTTTACGAGCGGGAGGGGTACAGATACGCAGTATTTT.

The chain employs TRBV6-1 and TRBJ2-7; either TRBD1 or TRBD2 may supply D (5 bases each). V dropped 4 bases and J dropped 6 bases, with 13 bases sitting between them. Germline CDR1 is MNHNS and CDR2 is SASEGT. CDR3 length: 13 amino acids. The CDR3 region has the DNA TGTGCCAGCAGTGGGGACGCAGGATTCGAGCAGTACTTC. Translation: CASSGDAGFEQYF.

As to this clonotype: A much larger clone differs by one base, so this may be a read error. The chain joins TRBV5-4 to TRBJ1-2; no clear D gene. Germline CDR1 and CDR2: SGHNT and YYREEE (reference sequence). The CDR3 length is 16 residues. This chain's CDR3 is CASSLLVRLGQNGHTF. The CDR3 DNA follows: TGTGCCAGCAGCTTGTTGGTCAGGCTAGGTCAAAATGGCCACACCTTC.

This clonotype was counted ten times or more. This chain uses TRBV3-1 with TRBJ2-1; D is unclear. Germline CDR1 and CDR2: LGHDT and YNNKEL (reference sequence). Trimming pared 2 bases from V and 15 bases from J, leaving 11 bases between. This CDR3 comprises 11 residues. Here the CDR3 DNA reads TGTGCCAGCAGCCAAAGCAGTCGTGCGTTCTTC. Protein: CASSQSSRAFF.

In the case of this clonotype: This may stem from a read error, because a much larger clone lies one nucleotide away. The CDR3 sequence is CSVRVGTELYGYTF. The CDR3, as DNA: TGCAGTGTTAGAGTGGGGACAGAACTTTATGGCTACACCTTC. The chain is built from TRBV20-1 and TRBJ1-2; TRBD1 aligns across 7 bases. CDR3 size: 14 residues. CDR1 and CDR2 from the germline V gene are DFQATT and SNEGSKA (reference sequence).

The rearrangement joins TRBV19 to TRBJ2-1; D gene uncertain. The CDR3 has 14 amino acids. Germline CDR1 and CDR2: LNHDA and SQIVND (reference sequence). V lost 8 bases and J 6 bases, leaving 17 bases between the germline ends. CDR3 nucleotides: TGTGCCAGTTCCAGGATAGAGAGAGTCAATGAGCAGTTCTTC. The encoded protein is CASSRIERVNEQFF.

This clonotype was observed at least ten times. The V and J genes are TRBV3-1 and TRBJ2-1, with 10 positions matching TRBD2. The CDR3 runs to 18 residues. CDR1 LGHDT and CDR2 YNNKEL come from the germline V gene (reference sequence). The J segment lost 1 base and the V segment lost 1 base, leaving 7 bases of the junction unmatched. The CDR3 nucleotides are TGTGCCAGCAGCCAAGGCTGGACTAGCGGAAGGTCCTACAATGAGCAGTTCTTC. Protein product: CASSQGWTSGRSYNEQFF.

This clonotype appeared a few times. This sequence joins TRBV29-1 and TRBJ1-1; D call uncertain. The CDR3 totals 10 residues. Germline V CDR1 and CDR2: SQVTM, ANQGSEA. Trimming removed 4 bases at V and 10 bases at J, with 10 bases between. In DNA form, the CDR3 reads TGCAGCGTTGTATCTGATCCAGCTTTCTTT. Protein product: CSVVSDPAFF.

The DNA of the CDR3 is TGTGCCTGGAGGAGAACCGACAGGGTTCAAGAGACCCAGTACTTC. Translating it yields CAWRRTDRVQETQYF. J is TRBJ2-5 and V is TRBV30; 7 positions match TRBD1. Unmatched junction bases numbered 9, after V lost 3 bases and J lost 2 bases. Germline values: CDR1 GTSNPN, CDR2 SVGIG (reference sequence). This CDR3 region has 15 residues.

This clonotype showed up many times. The rearrangement uses TRBV24-1 and TRBJ1-5; D ambiguous. CDR3 size: 12 residues. Germline V gene sequence: CDR1 KGHDR, CDR2 SFDVKD. Trimming removed 10 bases at V and 4 bases at J, with 10 bases between. CDR3 residues: CATSRGNQPQHF. CDR3 nucleotide sequence: TGTGCCACATCGCGAGGGAATCAGCCCCAGCATTTT.

The chain employs TRBV30 and TRBJ1-5; D might be TRBD1 (6 bases). Germline CDR1 and CDR2: GTSNPN and SVGIG (reference sequence). The CDR3 is 15 amino acids. V lost 1 base to trimming and J lost 8 bases, with 18 bases between them. The CDR3 is CAWSALRGTQEPQHF. The CDR3 DNA reads as TGTGCCTGGAGTGCACTCAGGGGTACTCAGGAGCCCCAGCATTTT.